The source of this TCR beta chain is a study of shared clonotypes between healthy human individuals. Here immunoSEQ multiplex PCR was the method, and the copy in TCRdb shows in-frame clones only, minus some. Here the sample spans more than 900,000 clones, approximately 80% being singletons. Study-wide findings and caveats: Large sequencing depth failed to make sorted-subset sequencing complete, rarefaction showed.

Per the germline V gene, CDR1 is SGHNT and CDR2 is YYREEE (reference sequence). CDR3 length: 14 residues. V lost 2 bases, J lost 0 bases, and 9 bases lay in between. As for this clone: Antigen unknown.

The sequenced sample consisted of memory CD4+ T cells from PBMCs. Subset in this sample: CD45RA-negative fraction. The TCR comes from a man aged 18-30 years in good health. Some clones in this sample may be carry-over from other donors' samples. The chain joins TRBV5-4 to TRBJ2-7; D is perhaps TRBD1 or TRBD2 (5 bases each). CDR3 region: CASSFSGTSYEQYF. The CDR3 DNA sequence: TGTGCCAGCAGCTTTTCGGGGACCTCCTACGAGCAGTACTTC.